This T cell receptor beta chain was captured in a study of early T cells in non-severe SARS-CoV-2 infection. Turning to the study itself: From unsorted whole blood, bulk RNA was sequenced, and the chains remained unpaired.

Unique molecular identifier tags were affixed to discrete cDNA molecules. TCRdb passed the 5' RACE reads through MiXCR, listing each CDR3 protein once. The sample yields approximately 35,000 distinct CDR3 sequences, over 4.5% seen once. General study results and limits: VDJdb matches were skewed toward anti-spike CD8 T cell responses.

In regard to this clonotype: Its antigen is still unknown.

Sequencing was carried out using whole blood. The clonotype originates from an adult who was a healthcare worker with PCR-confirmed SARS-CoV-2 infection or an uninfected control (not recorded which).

The CDR3: CSVARIAKNIQYF. The CDR3 coding sequence is TGCAGCGTCGCCAGAATAGCCAAAAACATTCAGTACTTC. This chain joins TRBV29-1 and TRBJ2-4, with no clear D. The V end lost 6 bases, the J end lost 0 bases, and 9 bases lay between the germline ends. The CDR3 sequence is 13 residues long. Germline CDR1 reads SQVTM; CDR2 reads ANQGSEA.